A selection of T cell receptor beta chains follows, all from one sample in a study of OX40 agonist ivuxolimab in advanced cancers. Profiling relied on immunoSEQ multiplex PCR, and the TCRdb table lists in-frame clones only, not all of them. The sample shows roughly 60,000 clones, around 84% of them seen only once. The input for sequencing was CD4+ or CD8+ T cells sorted from blood, taken in a trial of the OX40 agonist ivuxolimab. The receptors come from an adult with an advanced solid tumor such as melanoma, head and neck, liver or kidney cancer. Each CDR3 is given with its conserved first and last residue. The D gene is left open where the match is weak.

V	J	D	CDR3	DNA
TRBV2	TRBJ1-6	-	CASTRLTRVKDSPLHF	TGTGCCAGCACCAGATTAACCAGGGTTAAGGATTCACCCCTCCACTTT
TRBV28	TRBJ1-2	-	CAAGYRGYTF	TGTGCGGCGGGTTACAGGGGCTACACCTTC
TRBV9	TRBJ1-1	TRBD1	CASSLTGLNTEAFF	TGTGCCAGCAGCTTGACAGGGCTGAACACTGAAGCTTTCTTT
TRBV27	TRBJ2-2	-	CASSLSASLSTGELFF	TGTGCCAGCAGTTTATCCGCCAGTCTAAGCACCGGGGAGCTGTTTTTT
TRBV2	TRBJ2-5	TRBD2	CASSLMGTSVGETQYF	TGTGCCAGCAGCCTAATGGGGACTAGCGTGGGAGAGACCCAGTACTTC
TRBV2	TRBJ1-5	TRBD1	CASREWTGSNQPQHF	TGTGCCAGCAGGGAGTGGACAGGCAGCAATCAGCCCCAGCATTTT
TRBV27	TRBJ2-1	-	CASSLGASGFNEQFF	TGTGCCAGCAGTTTGGGGGCTAGCGGATTCAATGAGCAGTTCTTC
TRBV27	TRBJ2-7	TRBD1	CASSLWASGTELLEQYF	TGTGCCAGCAGTTTATGGGCCTCCGGGACAGAGCTTTTAGAGCAGTACTTC
TRBV5-1	TRBJ2-3	TRBD1	CASSLRQGADTQYF	TGCGCCAGCAGCTTGAGACAGGGGGCAGATACGCAGTATTTT
TRBV7-9	TRBJ1-5	-	CASSLSASNQPQHF	TGTGCCAGCAGCCTATCAGCGAGCAATCAGCCCCAGCATTTT
TRBV28	TRBJ2-3	TRBD2	CASSLLGTSGGLNTDTQYF	TGTGCCAGCAGTTTATTGGGGACTAGCGGGGGGCTGAACACAGATACGCAGTATTTT
TRBV10-3	TRBJ2-2	-	CAINVQGRISGELFF	TGTGCCATCAACGTACAGGGAAGGATTTCCGGGGAGCTGTTTTTT
TRBV15	TRBJ1-1	-	CATSRDLGHQNTEAFF	TGTGCCACCAGCAGAGATTTGGGACACCAGAACACTGAAGCTTTCTTT
TRBV7-9	TRBJ1-2	-	CASSPDGGKGGYTF	TGTGCCAGCAGCCCGGACGGGGGAAAGGGTGGCTACACCTTC
TRBV5-1	TRBJ2-7	-	CASSLVGYEQYF	TGCGCCAGCAGCTTGGTCGGCTACGAGCAGTACTTC
TRBV19	TRBJ1-5	TRBD1	CASSSQGAQPQHF	TGTGCCAGTAGTAGCCAGGGGGCTCAGCCCCAGCATTTT
TRBV6-1	TRBJ1-1	-	CASSEQAGTEAFF	TGTGCCAGCAGTGAACAGGCGGGCACTGAAGCTTTCTTT
TRBV27	TRBJ2-7	TRBD2	CATSGGASYEQYF	TGTGCCACCAGCGGGGGGGCCTCCTACGAGCAGTACTTC
TRBV28	TRBJ1-6	-	CASSFGTYNSPLHF	TGTGCCAGCAGTTTCGGGACCTATAATTCACCCCTCCACTTT
TRBV7-8	TRBJ1-1	-	CASSLVGVTEAFF	TGTGCCAGCAGCTTGGTTGGGGTTACTGAAGCTTTCTTT
TRBV6-1	TRBJ2-7	-	CASSEGGGVEQYF	TGTGCCAGCAGTGAAGGGGGGGGCGTTGAGCAGTACTTC
TRBV18	TRBJ1-2	-	CASSPTGRVHTNYGYTF	TGTGCCAGCTCACCCACCGGCAGGGTCCATACGAACTATGGCTACACCTTC
TRBV2	TRBJ2-7	TRBD1	CASSEGGPGQGNSEQYF	TGTGCCAGCAGTGAAGGAGGCCCGGGACAGGGTAATTCTGAGCAGTACTTC
TRBV28	TRBJ2-7	-	CASRGSGSYEQYF	TGTGCCAGCAGAGGTAGCGGCTCCTACGAGCAGTACTTC